The 21 T cell receptor beta chains presented below share a single source sample, sequenced in a study of early T cells in non-severe SARS-CoV-2 infection. MiXCR, run by TCRdb on the 5' RACE reads, gives a single entry per CDR3 protein. The sample lists tens of thousands of distinct CDR3 sequences; about 4.6% were seen once. Sequencing was performed on whole blood, taken at baseline. The receptors were sampled from an adult who was a healthcare worker with PCR-confirmed SARS-CoV-2 infection or an uninfected control (not recorded which).

This clonotype was detected ten times or more. This rearrangement joins TRBV5-4 to TRBJ2-7; 9 nucleotides agree with TRBD1. J was trimmed by 2 bases and V by 3 bases; bases with no gene match: 6. The CDR3 is 15 amino acids. Germline CDR1 SGHNT, CDR2 YYREEE (reference sequence). CDR3 sequence: CASSSRDREAYEQYF. Here the CDR3 DNA reads TGTGCCAGCAGCTCTAGGGACAGGGAGGCCTACGAGCAGTACTTC.

In its sample, this clonotype was seen many times. CDR3 loop: CASRTQGYIQYF. CDR3 nucleotides: TGTGCCAGCAGGACACAGGGGTACATTCAGTACTTC. The chain uses TRBV6-6 and TRBJ2-4; 7 positions agree with TRBD1. The CDR3 sequence is 12 residues long. The V gene's germline CDR1 is MNHNY and CDR2 SVGAGI (reference sequence). The junction had 4 bases not matched to a gene; V was cut back by 6 bases and J by 8 bases.

This clonotype was found a few times. The chain carries TRBV4-1 and TRBJ2-3; 7 nucleotides match TRBD1. Germline CDR1 MGHRA, CDR2 YSYEKL. After removal of 4 bases from V and 1 base from J, the junction contained 8 bases not matched to a gene. The CDR3 length is 16 residues. For the CDR3, the DNA is TGCGCCAGCAGCCTCCGACAGGGTCTCGGCACAGATACGCAGTATTTT. Translated: CASSLRQGLGTDTQYF.

This clonotype has at least ten counts. This chain joins TRBV7-6 and TRBJ1-2, with no clear D. This CDR3 spans 12 amino acids. Deletions cut 5 bases from V and 2 bases from J, with 6 bases between. CDR1 is SGHVS and CDR2 is FNYEAQ in the germline V gene. In nucleotides, the CDR3 is TGTGCCAGCAGCCCACCGAACTATGGCTACACCTTC. Translation gives CASSPPNYGYTF.

This clonotype showed up many times. The chain combines TRBV7-6 with TRBJ2-2; D unclear. Germline lookup yields CDR1 SGHVS and CDR2 FNYEAQ. This CDR3 region has 14 residues. V lost 2 bases, J lost 1 base, and 5 bases lay in between. The CDR3 DNA follows: TGTGCCAGCAGCTTAAGGCAGAACACCGGGGAGCTGTTTTTT. Protein: CASSLRQNTGELFF.

The chain employs TRBV7-7 and TRBJ2-3; 8 bases are shared with TRBD2. Per germline, CDR1 SSHAT and CDR2 FNYEAQ (reference sequence). J lost 4 bases, V lost 5 bases, and 8 bases had no gene match. The CDR3 consists of 15 residues. The CDR3 nucleotides are TGTGCCAGCAGCCGCGGGGGGCCTCAGTCAGATACGCAGTATTTT. This translates into CASSRGGPQSDTQYF.

This clonotype showed up many times. The rearrangement links TRBV20-1 to TRBJ2-3; TRBD2 agrees at 7 bases. Germline V gives CDR1 DFQATT, CDR2 SNEGSKA (reference sequence). With V trimmed by 7 bases and J by 6 bases, 7 bases remained unmatched. CDR3 size: 12 residues. CDR3 bases: TGCAGTGTTCGGGAGGCGGTGGATACGCAGTATTTT. This sequence encodes CSVREAVDTQYF.

The chain links TRBV19 to TRBJ2-3; the match to TRBD2 covers 9 bases. Germline CDR1 LNHDA, CDR2 SQIVND (reference sequence). The CDR3 runs to 15 residues. J lost 2 bases, V lost 5 bases, and 5 bases had no gene match. CDR3 DNA sequence: TGTGCCAGTAGTGCTGGCGGGGGGGTCACAGATACGCAGTATTTT. Amino acid sequence: CASSAGGGVTDTQYF. The complete variable domain, with remaining parts taken from reference TRBV19 and TRBJ2-3, reads DGGITQSPKYLFRKEGQNVTLSCEQNLNHDAMYWYRQDPGQGLRLIYYSQIVNDFQKGDIAEGYSVSREKKESFPLTVTSAQKNPTAFYLCASSAGGGVTDTQYFGPGTRLTVL.

The chain employs TRBV9 and TRBJ2-7; the D gene is possibly TRBD1 (5 bases). With 0 bases removed from V and 3 bases from J, the gap between germline ends came to 10 bases. This CDR3 spans 14 amino acids. The germline V gene has CDR1 SGDLS and CDR2 YYNGEE. The CDR3 DNA is TGTGCCAGCAGCGTAGATCCAGGGATCTACGAGCAGTACTTC. Translated, it gives CASSVDPGIYEQYF.

The table lists this clonotype with many counts. The chain combines TRBV6-5 with TRBJ1-6, with 10 bases fitting TRBD1. CDR1 is MNHEY, CDR2 SVGAGI, per germline. The CDR3 contains 14 residues. V shed 8 bases and J 9 bases; nucleotides not matched to a gene: 7. For the CDR3, the DNA is TGTGCCAGCCTAACGGGACAGGGGTCTTCACCCCTCCACTTT. Its translation: CASLTGQGSSPLHF.

In its sample, this clonotype was seen many times. The chain uses TRBV12-2 and TRBJ1-5; TRBD1 is the table's D call, not checked against the DNA. TRBV12-2 is flagged as a pseudogene. CDR3 length equals 17 residues. CDR3 DNA: TGTGCAAGTCGCTTAGCGATGAGCAGGGCGGACAATCAGCCCCAGCATTTT. Translation: CASRLAMSRADNQPQHF.

This clonotype appeared a few times. This chain connects TRBV20-1 to TRBJ1-6; TRBD1 is a possible D gene (5 bases). This CDR3 is built from 14 residues. Deletions cut 3 bases from V and 4 bases from J, with 10 bases between. Germline CDR1 and CDR2: DFQATT and SNEGSKA (reference sequence). The CDR3 spells CSASGEGYNSPLHF. The CDR3 DNA is TGCAGTGCTAGTGGGGAGGGGTATAATTCACCCCTCCACTTT.

This clonotype was seen ten or more times. The CDR3 carries no conserved terminal phenylalanine or tryptophan, so it likely arises from a read error. The DNA is left out, because the CDR3 cannot be placed on it with certainty; the CDR3 is given as TCRdb lists it. The V and J genes are TRBV6-1 and TRBJ2-5; the table's TRBD2 call for D was not verified on the DNA. In germline, CDR1 is MNHNS, CDR2 SASEGT. The CDR3 comprises 12 residues, both ends counted. The CDR3 sequence is CASSEARTGSLL.

This clonotype has just a few counts. This rearrangement joins TRBV5-5 to TRBJ2-1; TRBD1 matches at 8 bases. CDR3 length: 13 amino acids. In germline, CDR1 is SGHKS, CDR2 YYEKEE (reference sequence). The V segment lost 1 base and the J segment 15 bases; nucleotides outside the gene matches: 9. The CDR3 DNA reads as TGTGCCAGCAGCTTGCTTACCGGGACAGGCGGGTTCTTC. Its translation: CASSLLTGTGGFF.

This clonotype was recorded many times. This rearrangement joins TRBV5-6 to TRBJ2-1, with 9 bases that match TRBD2. Trimming cost V 2 bases and J 2 bases; bases outside gene matches: 2. The CDR3 spans 15 residues. CDR1 is SGHDT and CDR2 is YYEEEE in the germline V gene. The CDR3: CASSLLAGPYNEQFF. The CDR3 nucleotides read TGTGCCAGCAGCTTACTAGCGGGCCCCTACAATGAGCAGTTCTTC.

This clonotype appeared many times. The chain carries TRBV11-2 and TRBJ2-5, with D unclear. This CDR3 comprises 12 residues. The germline V and J ends were trimmed by 5 bases and 1 base, with 5 bases remaining between them. CDR1 and CDR2 from the germline V gene are SGHAT and FQNNGV. The CDR3 protein is CASSITQETQYF. The CDR3 DNA reads as TGTGCCAGCAGCATTACCCAAGAGACCCAGTACTTC.

This clonotype was seen repeatedly, ten times or more. The chain recombines TRBV9 with TRBJ2-3; the match to TRBD2 covers 10 bases. V lost 0 bases, J lost 1 base, and 11 bases stayed unmatched. The CDR3 has 19 amino acids. Germline-derived CDR1 and CDR2 are SGDLS and YYNGEE. CDR3 loop: CASSVGGSGGPVRTDTQYF. CDR3 bases: TGTGCCAGCAGCGTAGGTGGTAGCGGGGGGCCGGTCCGCACAGATACGCAGTATTTT.

This clonotype occurred many times. The V and J genes are TRBV25-1 and TRBJ2-1; 12 bases map to TRBD2. Germline CDR1 reads MGHDK; CDR2 reads SYGVNS. The CDR3 spans 15 residues. V trimming: 4 bases; J trimming: 10 bases; junction bases outside the gene matches: 8. The CDR3: CASSGGTSGRREQFF. The CDR3 DNA reads as TGTGCCAGCAGTGGAGGGACTAGCGGGCGTAGAGAGCAGTTCTTC.

This clonotype has a count of ten or more. The chain has TRBV5-1 and TRBJ2-7, with 13 nucleotides matching TRBD2. The CDR3 sequence is 15 residues long. Trimming removed 4 bases from V and 5 bases from J; junction bases left unmatched: 6. The germline V gene encodes CDR1 SGHRS and CDR2 YFSETQ. The DNA of the CDR3 is TGCGCCAGCAGCCCGGAGACTAGCGGGAGGAACGAGCAGTACTTC. As protein: CASSPETSGRNEQYF.

The table lists this clonotype with many counts. The chain carries TRBV18 and TRBJ2-1; 10 positions agree with TRBD2. CDR1 is KGHSH, CDR2 LQKENI, per germline. Trimming removed 3 bases from V and 7 bases from J; junction bases left unmatched: 6. The CDR3 is 15 residues long. The CDR3 region has the DNA TGTGCCAGCTCACCCTTAGCGGGGGGCCTTAATGAGCAGTTCTTC. Its translation: CASSPLAGGLNEQFF.

This clonotype was observed many times. The chain couples TRBV12-3 or TRBV12-4 to TRBJ1-4; 8 nucleotides line up with TRBD1. The CDR3 covers 15 residues. V was clipped by 2 bases and J by 7 bases; unmatched bases: 6. For the CDR3, the DNA is TGTGCCAGCAGTTTATCCGGACAGGGTGGTGAAAAACTGTTTTTT. Protein product: CASSLSGQGGEKLFF.